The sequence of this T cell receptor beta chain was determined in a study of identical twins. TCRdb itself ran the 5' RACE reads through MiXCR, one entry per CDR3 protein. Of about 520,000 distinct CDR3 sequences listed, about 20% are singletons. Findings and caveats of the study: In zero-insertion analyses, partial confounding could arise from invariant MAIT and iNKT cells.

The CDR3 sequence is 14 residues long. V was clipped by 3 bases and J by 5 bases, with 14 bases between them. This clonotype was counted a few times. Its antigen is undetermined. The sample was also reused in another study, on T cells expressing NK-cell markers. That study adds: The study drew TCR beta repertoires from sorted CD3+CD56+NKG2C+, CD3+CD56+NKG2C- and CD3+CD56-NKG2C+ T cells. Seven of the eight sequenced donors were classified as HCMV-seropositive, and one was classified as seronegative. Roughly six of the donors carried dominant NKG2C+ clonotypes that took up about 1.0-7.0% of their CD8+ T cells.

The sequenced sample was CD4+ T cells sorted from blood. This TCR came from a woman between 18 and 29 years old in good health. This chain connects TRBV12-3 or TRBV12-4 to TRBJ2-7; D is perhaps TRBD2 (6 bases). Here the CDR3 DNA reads TGTGCCAGCAGTTTCAGCGGGCCGGCTCACGAGCAGTACTTC. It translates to CASSFSGPAHEQYF.